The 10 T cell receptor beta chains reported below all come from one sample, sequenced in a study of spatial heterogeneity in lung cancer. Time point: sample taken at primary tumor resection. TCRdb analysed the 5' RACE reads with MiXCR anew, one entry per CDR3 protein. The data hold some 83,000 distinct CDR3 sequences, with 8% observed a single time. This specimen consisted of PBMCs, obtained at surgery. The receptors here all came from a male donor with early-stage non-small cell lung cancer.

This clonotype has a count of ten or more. In nucleotides, the CDR3 is TGCAGTGCTAGAGGCCGAACCATCCAGCCCCAGCATTTT. Its protein product is CSARGRTIQPQHF. The V and J genes are TRBV20-1 and TRBJ1-5; D not resolved. The CDR3 contains 13 residues. V shed 1 base and J shed 7 bases, with 11 bases lying between them. Per the germline V gene, CDR1 is DFQATT and CDR2 is SNEGSKA (reference sequence).

CDR3 protein: CSARSPRGMNTEAFF. In DNA form, the CDR3 reads TGCAGTGCTAGGTCCCCCAGGGGAATGAACACTGAAGCTTTCTTT. The chain has TRBV20-1 and TRBJ1-1; D might be TRBD1 (6 bases). V was shortened by 3 bases and J by 0 bases, with 14 bases between the two germline ends. Germline assignment: CDR1 DFQATT and CDR2 SNEGSKA (reference sequence). The CDR3 extends over 15 amino acids.

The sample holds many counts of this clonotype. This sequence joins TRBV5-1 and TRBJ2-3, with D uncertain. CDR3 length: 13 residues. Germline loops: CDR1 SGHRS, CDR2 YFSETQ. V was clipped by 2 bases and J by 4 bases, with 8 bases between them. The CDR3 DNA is TGCGCCAGCAGCTTTTATTTAGCAGATACGCAGTATTTT. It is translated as CASSFYLADTQYF. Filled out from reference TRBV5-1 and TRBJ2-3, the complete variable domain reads KAGVTQTPRYLIKTRGQQVTLSCSPISGHRSVSWYQQTPGQGLQFLFEYFSETQRNKGNFPGRFSGRQFSNSRSEMNVSTLELGDSALYLCASSFYLADTQYFGPGTRLTVL.

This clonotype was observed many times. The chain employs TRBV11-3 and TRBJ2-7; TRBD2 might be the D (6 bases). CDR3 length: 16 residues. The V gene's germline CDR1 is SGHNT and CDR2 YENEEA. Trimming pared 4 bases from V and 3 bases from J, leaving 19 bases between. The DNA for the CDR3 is TGTGCCAGCAGCTCCTCCCGGGACGGGAGCGGCTACGAGCAGTACTTC. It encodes CASSSSRDGSGYEQYF.

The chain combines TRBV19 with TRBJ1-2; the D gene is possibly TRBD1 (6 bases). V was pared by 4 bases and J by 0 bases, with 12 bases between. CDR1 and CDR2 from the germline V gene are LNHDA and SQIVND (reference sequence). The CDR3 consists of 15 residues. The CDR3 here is CASSTGRTANYGYTF. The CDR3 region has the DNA TGTGCCAGTAGTACGGGAAGGACAGCTAACTATGGCTACACCTTC.

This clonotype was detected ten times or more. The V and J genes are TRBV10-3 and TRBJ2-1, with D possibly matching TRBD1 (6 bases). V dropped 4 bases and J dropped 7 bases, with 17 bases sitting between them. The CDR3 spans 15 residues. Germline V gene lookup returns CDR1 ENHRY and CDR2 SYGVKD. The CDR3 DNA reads TGTGCCATCAGTGCCGGGACAAATTTTGGGAATGAGCAGTTCTTC. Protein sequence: CAISAGTNFGNEQFF.

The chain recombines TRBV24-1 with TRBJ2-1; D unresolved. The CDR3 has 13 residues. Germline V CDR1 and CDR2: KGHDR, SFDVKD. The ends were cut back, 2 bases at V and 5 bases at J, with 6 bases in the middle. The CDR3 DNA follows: TGTGCCACCAGTGATTCATACAACAATGAGCAGTTCTTC. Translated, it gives CATSDSYNNEQFF.

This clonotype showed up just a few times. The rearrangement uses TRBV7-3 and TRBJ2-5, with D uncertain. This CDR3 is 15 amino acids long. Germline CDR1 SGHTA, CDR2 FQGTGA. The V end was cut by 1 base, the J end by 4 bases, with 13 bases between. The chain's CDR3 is CASSLRGWGGETQYF. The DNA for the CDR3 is TGTGCCAGCAGCTTAAGAGGATGGGGTGGAGAGACCCAGTACTTC.

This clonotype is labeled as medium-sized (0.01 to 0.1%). The CDR3 reads CSAPGDITDTQYF. The CDR3 DNA reads TGCAGTGCTCCTGGGGATATCACAGATACGCAGTATTTT. V usage is TRBV20-1 and J usage is TRBJ2-3; D not resolved. V lost 5 bases and J lost 2, with 11 bases in between. CDR3 length: 13 residues. Per germline, CDR1 DFQATT and CDR2 SNEGSKA (reference sequence).

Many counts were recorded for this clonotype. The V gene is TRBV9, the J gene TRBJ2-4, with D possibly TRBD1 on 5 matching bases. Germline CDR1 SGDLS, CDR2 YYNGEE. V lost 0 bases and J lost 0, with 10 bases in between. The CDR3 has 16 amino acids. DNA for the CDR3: TGTGCCAGCAGCGTAGATGGTCAGGGAGCCAAAAACATTCAGTACTTC. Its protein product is CASSVDGQGAKNIQYF.